Sequencing of this T cell receptor (beta chain) was carried out in a study of OX40 agonist ivuxolimab in advanced cancers. The assay was immunoSEQ multiplex PCR, and TCRdb's table has in-frame clones only and misses some. The data contain 34,000 or so clones, about 83% of them singletons. Trimming removed 3 bases from V and 2 bases from J, with 14 bases in between. There are 15 residues in the CDR3. Germline-derived CDR1 and CDR2 are PRHDT and FYEKMQ (reference sequence). The specimen comprised CD4+ or CD8+ T cells sorted from blood, sampled in a trial of the OX40 agonist ivuxolimab. This chain uses TRBV13 with TRBJ2-7, with D possibly TRBD1 on 6 matching bases. This TCR was sampled from an adult with an advanced solid tumor such as melanoma, head and neck, liver or kidney cancer. In DNA, the CDR3 is TGTGCCAGCAGCTTGGCTACAGGGTCCCCCTACGAGCAGTACTTC. Residues: CASSLATGSPYEQYF.